One and the same sample provided the 18 T cell receptor beta chains below, sequenced in a study of shared clonotypes between healthy human individuals (dated by TCRdb to 2020 to 2021). The library came from the immunoSEQ multiplex PCR assay. TCRdb retrieved this table from immuneACCESS and kept in-frame rearrangements only. Not all clones are present; in checked studies, unresolved V genes account for under half, and no reason is known for the remainder. For this sample there are some 1.4 million clones; roughly 96% appear just once. The top ten constitute 1.2% of the sample. Sequenced sample: naive CD4+ T cells sorted from blood. Taken with the paper, the label for cell subset or site translates to: CD45RA+ positively selected. The origin of the receptors is a man aged 30-40 years in good health.

Turning to this clone: This sample includes further DNA sequences coding for the same CDR3. The CDR3 region has the DNA TGCAGTGCTAGGGTAAACACTGAAGCTTTCTTT. Its protein is CSARVNTEAFF. The chain uses TRBV20-1 and TRBJ1-1; no clear D. Germline assignment: CDR1 DFQATT and CDR2 SNEGSKA (reference sequence). This CDR3 is built from 11 residues. V was clipped by 3 bases and J by 2 bases, with 4 bases between them.

This chain joins TRBV19 and TRBJ2-7, with TRBD2 matching over 10 bases. The CDR3 has 15 residues. V lost 3 bases to trimming and J lost 7 bases; unmatched junction nucleotides: 9. CDR1 and CDR2 (germline): LNHDA, SQIVND (reference sequence). In DNA, the CDR3 is TGTGCCAGTAGTATCAACAGCGGGAGGGTGGGGGAGCAGTACTTC. Translating gives CASSINSGRVGEQYF. Combining the CDR3 with reference TRBV19 and TRBJ2-7 gives the whole variable domain DGGITQSPKYLFRKEGQNVTLSCEQNLNHDAMYWYRQDPGQGLRLIYYSQIVNDFQKGDIAEGYSVSREKKESFPLTVTSAQKNPTAFYLCASSINSGRVGEQYFGPGTRLTVT.

This chain joins TRBV19 and TRBJ1-4; D uncertain. Trimming left V 0 bases short and J 7 bases short, with 21 bases between. The germline V gene has CDR1 LNHDA and CDR2 SQIVND (reference sequence). This CDR3 has 18 amino acids. CDR3 protein: CASSIDPPGRGSREKLFF. Here the CDR3 DNA reads TGTGCCAGTAGTATAGATCCGCCGGGGAGAGGGTCCCGTGAAAAACTGTTTTTT. The whole variable domain, filled in from reference TRBV19 and TRBJ1-4, reads DGGITQSPKYLFRKEGQNVTLSCEQNLNHDAMYWYRQDPGQGLRLIYYSQIVNDFQKGDIAEGYSVSREKKESFPLTVTSAQKNPTAFYLCASSIDPPGRGSREKLFFGSGTQLSVL.

Of note for this clone: At one boundary the junction diverges from the germline segment, which might be a read error. The rearrangement joins TRBV5-1 to TRBJ2-3; maybe TRBD2 (5 bases). The germline V gene has CDR1 SGHRS and CDR2 YFSETQ. The CDR3 runs 15 residues. CDR3 protein: CASSLISASKDTQYF. In nucleotides, the CDR3 is TGCGCCAGCAGCTTGATTTCGGCTAGCAAAGATACGCAGTATTTT.

The CDR3 sequence is CASSLELFGEANVLTF. For the CDR3, the DNA is TGTGCCAGCAGCTTGGAACTCTTCGGGGAGGCCAACGTCCTGACTTTC. The chain joins TRBV5-6 to TRBJ2-6, with a weak D call TRBD2 (5 bases). The CDR3 has 16 amino acids. CDR1 and CDR2 (germline): SGHDT, YYEEEE. Trimming removed 0 bases at V and 6 bases at J, with 13 bases between.

The J gene is TRBJ2-1, the V gene TRBV7-2, with TRBD2 matching over 8 bases. The CDR3 contains 15 residues. Trimming removed 4 bases from V and 6 bases from J; junction bases left unmatched: 8. CDR1 and CDR2 from the germline V gene are SGHTA and FQGNSA. The CDR3 DNA is TGTGCCAGCAGCTATCCGGGACTAGTGAGCAATGAGCAGTTCTTC. The encoded protein is CASSYPGLVSNEQFF. Drawing the rest from reference TRBV7-2 and TRBJ2-1, the complete variable domain is GAGVSQSPSNKVTEKGKDVELRCDPISGHTALYWYRQSLGQGLEFLIYFQGNSAPDKSGLPSDRFSAERTGGSVSTLTIQRTQQEDSAVYLCASSYPGLVSNEQFFGPGTRLTVL.

This clone was counted a single time. V is TRBV27 and J is TRBJ2-2; TRBD1 aligns across 9 bases. This CDR3 region has 16 residues. Germline lookup yields CDR1 MNHEY and CDR2 SMNVEV (reference sequence). V shed 5 bases, J shed 3 bases, and the junction held 7 bases outside the gene matches. This CDR3 is CASSNLQGADTGELFF. For the CDR3, the DNA is TGTGCCAGCAGTAACCTACAGGGGGCTGACACCGGGGAGCTGTTTTTT.

In the case of this clone: The sample contains more than one DNA sequence encoding this CDR3. The gene calls are TRBV11-2 and TRBJ2-7, with D hard to call. Germline assignment: CDR1 SGHAT and CDR2 FQNNGV. The CDR3 covers 12 residues. The ends were cut back, 5 bases at V and 0 bases at J, with 5 bases in the middle. In DNA, the CDR3 is TGTGCCAGCAGCCCGAGCTCCTACGAGCAGTACTTC. Translation gives CASSPSSYEQYF.

The chain couples TRBV7-6 to TRBJ2-7; D may be TRBD2 (5 bases). Trimming pared 9 bases from V and 5 bases from J, leaving 14 bases between. Germline V CDR1 and CDR2: SGHVS, FNYEAQ. The CDR3 spans 12 residues. Written as DNA, the CDR3 is TGTGCCAGTGGGGTCGGGCGGGACGAGCAGTACTTC. It translates to CASGVGRDEQYF.

The chain combines TRBV6-6 with TRBJ2-5; 8 nucleotides line up with TRBD2. The V gene's germline CDR1 is MNHNY and CDR2 SVGAGI (reference sequence). Unmatched junction bases numbered 10, after V lost 6 bases and J lost 4 bases. CDR3 size: 15 residues. The CDR3 loop reads CASSAAGGGSETQYF. The CDR3 bases are TGTGCCAGCAGCGCGGCGGGAGGAGGGTCAGAGACCCAGTACTTC.

The chain carries TRBV5-1 and TRBJ2-7; D gene uncertain. CDR3 length equals 14 residues. The germline V gene has CDR1 SGHRS and CDR2 YFSETQ. The ends were cut back, 2 bases at V and 2 bases at J, with 11 bases in the middle. DNA for the CDR3: TGCGCCAGCAGCTTAAGGGAACTACCCTACGAGCAGTACTTC. Protein sequence: CASSLRELPYEQYF.

The rearrangement joins TRBV6-6 to TRBJ2-7; D may be TRBD2 (5 bases). Germline values: CDR1 MNHNY, CDR2 SVGAGI (reference sequence). V was shortened by 7 bases and J by 0 bases, with 16 bases between the two germline ends. This CDR3 region has 15 residues. In nucleotides, the CDR3 is TGTGCCAGCACCGACCACGGGGAAGGCTCCTACGAGCAGTACTTC. As protein: CASTDHGEGSYEQYF.

The rearrangement joins TRBV4-1 to TRBJ2-6; D call uncertain. This CDR3 is 15 amino acids long. The germline V gene has CDR1 MGHRA and CDR2 YSYEKL. Between the trimmed V and J ends, which lost 0 bases and 4 bases, there was a span of 7 bases. The chain's CDR3 is CASSQEWLGANVLTF. For the CDR3, the DNA is TGCGCCAGCAGCCAAGAGTGGCTAGGGGCCAACGTCCTGACTTTC.

The rearrangement uses TRBV6-5 and TRBJ2-5; 7 bases align to TRBD2. The V gene's germline CDR1 is MNHEY and CDR2 SVGAGI. This CDR3 has 13 amino acids. With V trimmed by 7 bases and J by 6 bases, 8 bases remained unmatched. The CDR3 reads CASTRGSGQTQYF. CDR3 DNA: TGTGCCAGCACCCGGGGTAGCGGGCAGACCCAGTACTTC.

The chain couples TRBV11-3 to TRBJ2-1, with 8 bases identical to TRBD2. V was pared by 5 bases and J by 10 bases, with 4 bases of the junction left unmatched. This CDR3 has 12 residues. The germline CDR1 and CDR2 sequences are SGHNT and YENEEA. The CDR3 sequence: CASSPAGDEQFF. The CDR3 bases are TGTGCCAGCAGCCCAGCGGGAGACGAGCAGTTCTTC.

This chain links TRBV19 with TRBJ2-7, with 9 nucleotides matching TRBD2. The trim removed 9 bases at V and 4 bases at J, leaving 7 bases unmatched. CDR1 and CDR2 from the germline V gene are LNHDA and SQIVND (reference sequence). This CDR3 has 13 amino acids. The CDR3 nucleotides read TGTGCCAGCTCCGGGACTAGCCGGTACGAGCAGTACTTC. It codes for CASSGTSRYEQYF.

This chain's CDR3 is CAWSSPGGNQPQHF. The CDR3 bases are TGTGCCTGGAGCAGTCCGGGGGGCAATCAGCCCCAGCATTTT. The chain combines TRBV30 with TRBJ1-5; weak D call: TRBD1 (5 bases). This CDR3 spans 14 amino acids. V dropped 3 bases and J dropped 2 bases, with 11 bases sitting between them. Germline V gene lookup returns CDR1 GTSNPN and CDR2 SVGIG (reference sequence).

The V gene is TRBV6-6, the J gene TRBJ1-1; D possibly corresponds to TRBD1 (6 bases). CDR1 and CDR2 from the germline V gene are MNHNY and SVGAGI (reference sequence). V shed 6 bases and J shed 3 bases, with 11 bases lying between them. This CDR3 is built from 13 residues. CDR3 nucleotides: TGTGCCAGCAGGGAGGGGGAGTACACTGAAGCTTTCTTT. Residues: CASREGEYTEAFF.